These 11 T cell receptor beta chains originate from one sample sequenced in a study. Treg sorting used a CD4+CD25+CD127-/low gate. One entry per CDR3 protein results from TCRdb running MiXCR on the 5' RACE reads. The sample carries 62,000 or so distinct CDR3 sequences, about 28% recorded once. Material for sequencing was tumor-infiltrating Tregs sorted from the breast tumor. These receptors were obtained from a female donor with breast cancer.

In its sample, this clonotype was seen a few times. The junction differs from germline at one of its ends, possibly a read error. V and J are TRBV20-1 and TRBJ1-2; weak D call: TRBD1 (5 bases). CDR3 length: 15 residues. Germline V gene sequence: CDR1 DFQATT, CDR2 SNEGSKA (reference sequence). The CDR3 nucleotides are TGCAGTGCTAGAGATGATGGGGCGCCAACGTATGACTACACCTTC. Protein product: CSARDDGAPTYDYTF.

The rearrangement joins TRBV27 to TRBJ1-6; TRBD1 matches at 11 bases. The ends lost 4 bases at V and 6 bases at J; junction bases unmatched: 5. CDR1 is MNHEY and CDR2 is SMNVEV in the germline V gene (reference sequence). This CDR3 is built from 16 residues. In nucleotides, the CDR3 is TGTGCCAGCAGTTCACCGGGACAGGGGGGTAATTCACCCCTCCACTTT. Amino acid sequence: CASSSPGQGGNSPLHF.

This clonotype was detected a few times. The rearrangement joins TRBV7-8 to TRBJ1-2, with D possibly TRBD1 on 6 matching bases. V was cut by 5 bases and J by 6 bases, with 16 bases left in between. The CDR3 is made up of 14 amino acids. Germline V gives CDR1 SGHVS, CDR2 FQNEAQ. CDR3 nucleotides: TGTGCCAGCAGCCTGGATGGAGGGGGGGATGGCTACACCTTC. Translated: CASSLDGGGDGYTF.

The chain carries TRBV24-1 and TRBJ1-2, with D perhaps matching TRBD1 (6 bases). Trimming left V 1 base short and J 8 bases short, with 10 bases between. CDR1 KGHDR and CDR2 SFDVKD come from the germline V gene. The CDR3 extends over 13 amino acids. The CDR3 nucleotides are TGTGCCACCAGTGATTTAGGGGGGTACGGCTACACCTTC. This translates into CATSDLGGYGYTF.

Concerning this clonotype itself: A junction end diverges from the germline sequence, so it may reflect a read error. The chain uses TRBV19 and TRBJ2-5; D may be TRBD1 or TRBD2 (7 bases each). Germline CDR1 and CDR2: LNHDA and SQIVND (reference sequence). This CDR3 region has 13 residues. DNA for the CDR3: TGTGACAGCACAGGGGAGGGTACAGAGGCCCAGTACTTC. Translation: CDSTGEGTEAQYF.

This clonotype was detected many times. V and J are TRBV5-1 and TRBJ2-5, with a possible D match to TRBD2 (5 bases). This CDR3 has 15 residues. Germline V gives CDR1 SGHRS, CDR2 YFSETQ. The ends were cut back, 2 bases at V and 4 bases at J, with 15 bases in the middle. The CDR3, as DNA: TGCGCCAGCAGCTTCGGCGGGTCGGGTGGAGAGACCCAGTACTTC. Translating gives CASSFGGSGGETQYF.

The chain links TRBV30 to TRBJ1-1; 8 bases line up with TRBD1. The CDR3 is 13 residues long. V lost 0 bases and J lost 5; bases outside the gene matches: 2. Germline CDR1 is GTSNPN and CDR2 is SVGIG (reference sequence). CDR3 amino acids: CAWSVNRGTEAFF. The DNA for the CDR3 is TGTGCCTGGAGTGTAAACAGGGGGACTGAAGCTTTCTTT.

V gene TRBV11-2 combines with J gene TRBJ2-5; 8 bases map to TRBD2. J was trimmed by 7 bases and V by 5 bases; bases with no gene match: 3. Germline CDR1 reads SGHAT; CDR2 reads FQNNGV. This CDR3 has 12 amino acids. As DNA, the CDR3 is TGTGCCAGCAGCCCGGGAGGGGGGACCCAGTACTTC. This encodes CASSPGGGTQYF.

V is TRBV20-1 and J is TRBJ2-7, with a possible D match to TRBD2 (5 bases). The CDR3 is made up of 16 amino acids. The germline gives CDR1 DFQATT, CDR2 SNEGSKA (reference sequence). Trimming left V 0 bases short and J 7 bases short, with 22 bases between. Here the CDR3 reads CSARDSGISERREQYF. CDR3 in DNA: TGCAGTGCTAGAGATTCAGGTATTAGCGAGAGACGGGAGCAGTACTTC.

The chain employs TRBV7-2 and TRBJ2-1, with 13 bases aligning to TRBD2. V lost 3 bases to trimming and J lost 9 bases; unmatched junction nucleotides: 2. The CDR3 has 14 amino acids. The germline V gene has CDR1 SGHTA and CDR2 FQGNSA. The CDR3 here is CASSFRLAGGEQFF. The CDR3 nucleotides are TGTGCCAGCAGCTTCCGACTAGCGGGAGGTGAGCAGTTCTTC.

The CDR3: CASSPRREHTEAFF. CDR3 sequence (DNA): TGTGCCAGCAGTCCTCGCCGGGAACACACTGAAGCTTTCTTT. The chain has TRBV6-2 or TRBV6-3 and TRBJ1-1; D call uncertain. The CDR3 extends over 14 amino acids. Trimming pared 5 bases from V and 3 bases from J, leaving 13 bases between. Germline CDR1 and CDR2: MNHEY and SVGEGT.